The T cell receptor beta chain described here comes from a study of spatial heterogeneity in lung cancer. Study background: Among detected sequences, beta-chain ones consistently exceeded alpha-chain ones in number.

Each molecule of TCR cDNA was tagged with one unique molecular identifier. In TCRdb, the 5' RACE reads were re-called with MiXCR into one record per CDR3 protein. The sample has about 3,700 distinct CDR3 sequences; 8.5% to 9% are singletons. V dropped 5 bases and J dropped 4 bases, with 8 bases sitting between them. Germline lookup yields CDR1 SGHVS and CDR2 FNYEAQ. The CDR3 contains 12 residues. Described time point: sample taken at primary tumor resection. Donation came from some 72 patients with untreated early-stage non-small cell lung cancer. Unsorted samples of tumor, nontumor lung or frozen PBMC had their whole RNA sequenced.

Sequenced material: normal lung tissue next to the tumor, taken at surgery. V is TRBV7-6 and J is TRBJ1-1; D is possibly TRBD1 (5 bases). This clonotype was obtained from a female donor with early-stage non-small cell lung cancer. CDR3 sequence (DNA): TGTGCCAGCAGCCAGACAGCCACTGAAGCTTTCTTT. Its translation is CASSQTATEAFF.